The entry below describes one TCR beta chain. The antigen this receptor binds is unknown. Per-base quality was not reported, and no clone a single base away is much larger than it. Reading the label with the study, this specimen's time point is: pre-transplant. Thawed unstimulated PBMCs were stained for CD3, CD4 and CD8 and FACS-sorted into CD3+CD4+ and CD3+CD8+ populations. Randomization to immunosuppression withdrawal applied to every one of the 8 studied subjects. The Qiagen DNeasy Blood and Tissue Kit was used for genomic DNA isolation. Using immunoSEQ, frozen genomic DNA was subjected to high-throughput TCRbeta CDR3 sequencing, a process that included PCR amplification, mapping, bias correction and internal controls. Processing in the source paper ran as follows. Only productive rearrangements were retained, and each unique TCRbeta sequence was defined by its CDR3 nucleotide sequence together with its V and J gene. A sequence counted as donor-reactive only if the sequence showed at least 5-fold expansion in CFSE-low cells compared with unstimulated pre-transplant cells and had a frequency of at least 0.01%. Per-subject minimum frequency thresholds, based on the lowest-template unstimulated sample, ensured at least 90% detection power. Jensen-Shannon divergence between the top 1000 TCRbeta sequences after and before transplant was used to measure repertoire turnover. Two-sided Fisher's exact tests were used to test for changes in the detection of donor-reactive sequences. Entries here come from immuneACCESS through TCRdb and include only in-frame sequences with V and J called. Some clones fail to appear in such tables; in the studies checked, an unresolved V gene covers under half of the shortfall, and the cause of the remainder is unknown. V and J calls and clone size follow that table, whereas D and trimming were derived from the DNA. The sample table records around 20,000 clones; 80% to 90% of these occur just once. The ten biggest clones cover 10% to 15% of the sample.

This sample was included in a study of T cell clones after liver transplantation (dated by TCRdb to between 2017 and 2020). A note on the overall study: ITN030ST, the source of the samples, was a randomized trial that attempted immunosuppression withdrawal within 2 years of liver transplantation. After a pre-transplant mixed lymphocyte reaction, TCRbeta sequencing was used to pinpoint donor-reactive T cell clones, which were subsequently tracked in post-transplant blood. As an antigen-independent comparator for the donor-reactive sequences, third party-reactive TCRbeta sequences from pre-transplant MLRs were identified as well. Three of the eight recipients were HCV-positive; the others were transplanted for non-autoimmune, non-viral indications. Subjects received no induction therapy and standard immunosuppression until randomization at 12-24 months post-transplant. To count as tolerant, a recipient had to stay completely off immunosuppression for at least one year without liver enzymes climbing beyond twice the upper limit of normal. Blood samples were collected pre-transplant, pre-randomization before withdrawal, and post-randomization after either complete withdrawal or failed withdrawal. A cohort of 8 liver transplant recipients was studied, of whom 3 were classified as tolerant and 5 as non-tolerant. Beyond this particular receptor, the publication reports: Circulating donor-reactive CD4 TCRbeta sequences fell significantly post-transplant in 5 of 8 subjects, irrespective of tolerance or HCV status. When repertoire turnover was taken into account, detection of donor-reactive sequences was significantly reduced in 7 of 8 subjects for CD4 and in 8 of 8 subjects for CD8. Donor-reactive sequences decreased more than third party-reactive sequences, which suggests partial antigen-specific deletion that was not related to withdrawal success. Since no allograft tissue specimens were available, donor-reactive T cells may have migrated into the graft instead of being deleted. In a couple of subjects, low numbers of available donor cells limited the measurable donor-reactive repertoire. The conclusions were considered preliminary, being limited by small, heterogeneous patient numbers and non-standardized post-transplant time points.

In the germline V gene, CDR1 corresponds to MNHEY and CDR2 to SVGAGI. The CDR3 spans 14 residues, from the cysteine through the phenylalanine. Just CDR3 DNA is preserved here, 42 bases in frame from base 1. At the junction V is shortened by 6 bases and J by 6 bases; bases outside the gene matches: 6. Recombination linked TRBV6-5 to TRBJ1-4, with TRBD1 identical over 8 junction bases. The TCR sequence derives from a human donor who received a liver transplant. Sequencing used CD8+ T cells from blood, obtained before liver transplant. DNA sequence: TGTGCCAGCAGCCCTGGACAGGGTTATGAAAAACTGTTTTTT. It encodes CASSPGQGYEKLFF.